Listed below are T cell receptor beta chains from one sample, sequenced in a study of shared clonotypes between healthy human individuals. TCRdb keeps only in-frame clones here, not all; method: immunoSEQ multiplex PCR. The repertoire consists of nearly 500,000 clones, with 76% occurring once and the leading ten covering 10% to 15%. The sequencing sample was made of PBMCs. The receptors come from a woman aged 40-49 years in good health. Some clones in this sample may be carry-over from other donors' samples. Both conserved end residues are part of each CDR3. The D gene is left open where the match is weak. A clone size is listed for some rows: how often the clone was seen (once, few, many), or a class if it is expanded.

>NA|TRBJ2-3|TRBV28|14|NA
TGTGCCAGCAGTAGCCTTGGGCCGGGAGATACGCAGTATTTT
CASSSLGPGDTQYF
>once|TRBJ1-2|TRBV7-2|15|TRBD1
TGTGCCAGCAGCTCGGCGCCGGGACAGGGAACCGGCTACACCTTC
CASSSAPGQGTGYTF
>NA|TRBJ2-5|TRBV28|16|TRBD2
TGTGCCAGCAGAACCGGGACTAGCGGGGAACAAGAGACCCAGTACTTC
CASRTGTSGEQETQYF
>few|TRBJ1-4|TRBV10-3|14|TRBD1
TGTGCCATCAGTTCCGGGACAGAACAAGAAAAACTGTTTTTT
CAISSGTEQEKLFF
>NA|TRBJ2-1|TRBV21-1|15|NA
TGTGCCAGCAGAAAGACGGGGAGCTCCTACAATGAGCAGTTCTTC
CASRKTGSSYNEQFF
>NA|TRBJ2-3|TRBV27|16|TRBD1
TGTGCCAGCAGTTATCCCCCGGACAGGGCGACAGATACGCAGTATTTT
CASSYPPDRATDTQYF
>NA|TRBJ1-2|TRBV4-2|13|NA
TGTGCCAGCAGCCAAGATCTCAGGGCTGGCTACACCTTC
CASSQDLRAGYTF
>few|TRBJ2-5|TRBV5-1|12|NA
TGCGCCAGCAGCTTGGCCGCCTCGACCCAGTACTTC
CASSLAASTQYF
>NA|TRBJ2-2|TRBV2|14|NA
TGTGCCAGCAGTTTAGACATAAACACCGGGGAGCTGTTTTTT
CASSLDINTGELFF
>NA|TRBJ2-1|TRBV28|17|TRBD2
TGTGCCAGCAGTTTTCCTATAGCGGGAGGGTCCTACAATGAGCAGTTCTTC
CASSFPIAGGSYNEQFF
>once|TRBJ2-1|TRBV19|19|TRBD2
TGTGCCAGTAGTATAGGCCTAGCGGGAGGTAGGAGGGCCAACAATGAGCAGTTCTTC
CASSIGLAGGRRANNEQFF
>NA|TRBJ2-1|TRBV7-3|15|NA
TGTGCCAGCAGCTTAATCGGGGCCTCCTACAATGAGCAGTTCTTC
CASSLIGASYNEQFF
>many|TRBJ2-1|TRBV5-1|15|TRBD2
TGCGCCAGCAGCTTGGGACTAGCGGGACTCAATGAGCAGTTCTTC
CASSLGLAGLNEQFF